The clone carrying this TCR beta chain was seen just once. Its antigen is unidentified. This sample's time point: cycle 4 day 1 (C4D1), after five to seven weeks of nivolumab. In every patient, relapse followed autologous stem cell transplantation, while exposure to brentuximab vedotin differed. Data came from immunoSEQ multiplex PCR; TCRdb stores just in-frame clones and leaves some out. The repertoire holds around 13,000 clones, with approximately 80% as singletons. This specimen belongs to a study of PD-1 blockade in classical Hodgkin lymphoma. General study findings and limits: By cycle point C4D1, TCR diversity had risen significantly in CD4+ cells (but not CD8+ cells). Compared with healthy donors, newly diagnosed patients reportedly showed lower baseline TCR diversity. Later analyses included only patients treated at least 1 year post-ASCT.

CDR1 is SGHTA and CDR2 is FQGNSA in the germline V gene. The CDR3 length is 14 residues. The trim removed 2 bases at V and 3 bases at J, leaving 4 bases unmatched. The sequences come from peripheral blood mononuclear cells (PBMCs), collected before the fourth cycle of nivolumab. The sequence was collected from a human donor with classical Hodgkin lymphoma. This rearrangement joins TRBV7-2 to TRBJ2-7, with TRBD1 identical over 7 bases. Here the CDR3 reads CASSLQGVIYEQYF. CDR3 in DNA: TGTGCCAGCAGCTTACAGGGGGTCATCTACGAGCAGTACTTC. The variable domain in full, completed from reference TRBV7-2 and TRBJ2-7, reads GAGVSQSPSNKVTEKGKDVELRCDPISGHTALYWYRQSLGQGLEFLIYFQGNSAPDKSGLPSDRFSAERTGGSVSTLTIQRTQQEDSAVYLCASSLQGVIYEQYFGPGTRLTVT.